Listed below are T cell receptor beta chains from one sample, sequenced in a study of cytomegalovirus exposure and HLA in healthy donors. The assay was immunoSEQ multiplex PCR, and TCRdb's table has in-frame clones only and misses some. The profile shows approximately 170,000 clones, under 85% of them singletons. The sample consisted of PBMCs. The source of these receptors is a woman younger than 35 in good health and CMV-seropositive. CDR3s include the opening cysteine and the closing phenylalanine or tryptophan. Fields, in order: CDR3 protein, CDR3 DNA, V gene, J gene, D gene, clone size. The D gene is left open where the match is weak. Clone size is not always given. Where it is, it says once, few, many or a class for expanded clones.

cdr3_aa: CATLGGYSNQPQHF; cdr3_nt: TGTGCCACATTGGGGGGGTACAGCAATCAGCCCCAGCATTTT; v_call: TRBV6-6; j_call: TRBJ1-5; d_call: -; clone_size: -
cdr3_aa: CASSAHSDRGEQYF; cdr3_nt: TGTGCCAGCAGTGCGCACAGCGACAGGGGCGAGCAGTACTTC; v_call: TRBV2; j_call: TRBJ2-7; d_call: TRBD1; clone_size: -
cdr3_aa: CASSNPQRGYTGELFF; cdr3_nt: TGTGCCAGCAGCAACCCACAGCGGGGGTACACCGGGGAGCTGTTTTTT; v_call: TRBV7-6; j_call: TRBJ2-2; d_call: TRBD2; clone_size: -
cdr3_aa: CASSQDLNFGTVYGYTF; cdr3_nt: TGCGCCAGCAGCCAAGATTTGAACTTCGGGACAGTTTATGGCTACACCTTC; v_call: TRBV4-1; j_call: TRBJ1-2; d_call: TRBD1; clone_size: once
cdr3_aa: CASSEERTGELFF; cdr3_nt: TGTGCCAGCAGTGAAGAGAGGACCGGGGAGCTGTTTTTT; v_call: TRBV2; j_call: TRBJ2-2; d_call: -; clone_size: -
cdr3_aa: CASSSWGGTYEQYF; cdr3_nt: TGTGCCAGCAGCAGCTGGGGGGGGACCTACGAGCAGTACTTC; v_call: TRBV5-5; j_call: TRBJ2-7; d_call: TRBD2; clone_size: -
cdr3_aa: CASSFPKSAGQNYGYTF; cdr3_nt: TGTGCCAGCAGCTTCCCTAAATCGGCGGGCCAGAACTATGGCTACACCTTC; v_call: TRBV11-3; j_call: TRBJ1-2; d_call: -; clone_size: few
cdr3_aa: CASSSPGQGTYEQYF; cdr3_nt: TGTGCCAGCAGCTCGCCGGGACAGGGGACCTACGAGCAGTACTTC; v_call: TRBV7-6; j_call: TRBJ2-7; d_call: TRBD1; clone_size: -
cdr3_aa: CASSRPGGGDTEAFF; cdr3_nt: TGCGCCAGCAGCCGCCCGGGGGGGGGCGACACTGAAGCTTTCTTT; v_call: TRBV10-1; j_call: TRBJ1-1; d_call: -; clone_size: -
cdr3_aa: CASSRGTYEQYF; cdr3_nt: TGTGCCAGCAGCCGGGGGACCTACGAGCAGTACTTC; v_call: TRBV5-4; j_call: TRBJ2-7; d_call: -; clone_size: once